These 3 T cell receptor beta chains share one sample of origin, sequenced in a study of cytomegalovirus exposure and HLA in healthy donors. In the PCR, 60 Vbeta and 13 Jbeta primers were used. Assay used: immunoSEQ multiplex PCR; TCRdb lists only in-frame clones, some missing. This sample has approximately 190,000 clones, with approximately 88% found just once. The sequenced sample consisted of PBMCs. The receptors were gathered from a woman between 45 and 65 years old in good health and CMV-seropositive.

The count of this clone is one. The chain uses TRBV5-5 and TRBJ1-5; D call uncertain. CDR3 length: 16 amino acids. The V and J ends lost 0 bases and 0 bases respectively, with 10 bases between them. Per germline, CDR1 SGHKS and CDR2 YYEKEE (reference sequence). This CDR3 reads CASSLAVGNSNQPQHF. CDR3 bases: TGTGCCAGCAGCTTGGCCGTCGGGAATAGCAATCAGCCCCAGCATTTT.

In DNA form, the CDR3 reads TGCGCCAGCAGAAATCTTCAGGGGGCCGGGGAGCTGTTTTTT. The encoded protein is CASRNLQGAGELFF. The genes are TRBV5-1 and TRBJ2-2; 7 nucleotides align to TRBD1. The CDR3 totals 14 residues. V shed 5 bases, J shed 6 bases, and the junction held 7 bases outside the gene matches. Germline-derived CDR1 and CDR2 are SGHRS and YFSETQ.

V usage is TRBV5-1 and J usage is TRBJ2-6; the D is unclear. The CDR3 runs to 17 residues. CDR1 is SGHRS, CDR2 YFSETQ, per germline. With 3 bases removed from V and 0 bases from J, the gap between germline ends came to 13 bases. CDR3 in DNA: TGCGCCAGCAGCTCCACCCCAGTGGCCTCTGGGGCCAACGTCCTGACTTTC. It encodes CASSSTPVASGANVLTF.